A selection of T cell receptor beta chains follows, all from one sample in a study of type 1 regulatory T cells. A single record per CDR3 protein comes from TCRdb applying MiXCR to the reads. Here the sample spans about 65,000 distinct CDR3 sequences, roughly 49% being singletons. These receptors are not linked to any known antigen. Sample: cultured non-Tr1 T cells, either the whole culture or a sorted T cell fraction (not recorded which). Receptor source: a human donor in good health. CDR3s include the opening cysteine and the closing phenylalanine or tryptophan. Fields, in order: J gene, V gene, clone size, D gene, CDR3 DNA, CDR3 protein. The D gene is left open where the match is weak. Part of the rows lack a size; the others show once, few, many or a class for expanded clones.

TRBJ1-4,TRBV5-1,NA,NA,TGCGCCAGCAGCTTCTGGGGCGCAACTAATGAAAAACTGTTTTTT,CASSFWGATNEKLFF
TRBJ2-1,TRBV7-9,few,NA,TGTGCCAGCAGCCCCAGGGGAGGCAATGAGCAGTTCTTC,CASSPRGGNEQFF
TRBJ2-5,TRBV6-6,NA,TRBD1,TGTGCCAGCAGGGGGACAGAAGAGACCCAGTACTTC,CASRGTEETQYF
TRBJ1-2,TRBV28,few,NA,TGTGCCAGCAGCCAGGATGGCTACACCTTC,CASSQDGYTF
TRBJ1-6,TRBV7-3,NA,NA,TGTGCCAGCAGCTTAATGGGGGGTAATTCACCCCTCCACTTT,CASSLMGGNSPLHF
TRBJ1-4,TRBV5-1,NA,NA,TGCGCCAGCAGCTCGATCTACGGACGGACGAATGAAAAACTGTTTTTT,CASSSIYGRTNEKLFF
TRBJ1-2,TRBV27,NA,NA,TGTGCCAGCAGCTCATTTACGGGGACGGGGGGCTACACCTTC,CASSSFTGTGGYTF
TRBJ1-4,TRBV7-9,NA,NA,TGTGCCAGCAGCCTTGGAGCGATAAATGAAAAACTGTTTTTT,CASSLGAINEKLFF
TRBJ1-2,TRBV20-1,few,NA,TGCAGTGCTAGAGATGGCGGGATAAGCGGCTACACCTTC,CSARDGGISGYTF
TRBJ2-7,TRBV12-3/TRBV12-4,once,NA,TGTGCCAGCAGCAAGGGGGGCTCCTACGAGCAGTACTTC,CASSKGGSYEQYF
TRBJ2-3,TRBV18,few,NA,TGTGCCAGCTCACCGCGACAGACAGATACGCAGTATTTT,CASSPRQTDTQYF
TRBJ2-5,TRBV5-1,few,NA,TGCGCCAGCAGCCCGACCGGGGAGACCCAGTACTTC,CASSPTGETQYF
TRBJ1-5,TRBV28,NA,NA,TGTGCCAGCAGTTTCGGGGGCGCTGGGTATAGCAATCAGCCCCAGCATTTT,CASSFGGAGYSNQPQHF
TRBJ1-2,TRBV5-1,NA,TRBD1,TGCGCCAGCAGACAGGGGGAAAAAAGTCAGGGCTACACCTTC,CASRQGEKSQGYTF
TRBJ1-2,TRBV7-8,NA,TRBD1,TGTGCCAGCAGCACCGACAGGGGACATGGCTACACCTTC,CASSTDRGHGYTF
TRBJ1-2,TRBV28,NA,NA,TGTGCCAGCAGTTTATATACTCTGCTGGGCTATGGCTACACCTTC,CASSLYTLLGYGYTF
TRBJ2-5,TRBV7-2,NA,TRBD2,TGTGCCAGCAGGAGTCTAGCGGGGGCCCAAGAGACCCAGTACTTC,CASRSLAGAQETQYF
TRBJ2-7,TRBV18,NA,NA,TGTGCCAGCTCACGGGACAAAACCTACGAGCAGTACTTC,CASSRDKTYEQYF
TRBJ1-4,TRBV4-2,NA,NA,TGTGCCAGCAGCCAAACAGGGCTGACTAATGAAAAACTGTTTTTT,CASSQTGLTNEKLFF
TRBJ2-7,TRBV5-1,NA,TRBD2,TGCGCCAGCACCAGCCGACCGAGCGGGGACGAGCAGTACTTC,CASTSRPSGDEQYF
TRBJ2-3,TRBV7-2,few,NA,TGTGCCAGCAGCTTGCAGGGACTTAGTACAGATACGCAGTATTTT,CASSLQGLSTDTQYF
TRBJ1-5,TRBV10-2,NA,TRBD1,TGCGCCAGCAATACCGGGACAGGGGGACAGCCCCAGCATTTT,CASNTGTGGQPQHF
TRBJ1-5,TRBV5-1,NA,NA,TGCGCCAGCAGCTTGGCCGGTTACAGCAATCAGCCCCAGCATTTT,CASSLAGYSNQPQHF
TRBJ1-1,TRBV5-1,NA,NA,TGCGCCAGCAGCTTGGGGACCCTCTGGGCGCGAACTGAAGCTTTCTTT,CASSLGTLWARTEAFF
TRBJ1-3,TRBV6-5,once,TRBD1,TGTGCCAGCAGGAAGACAGGGAGAGGAAACACCATATATTTT,CASRKTGRGNTIYF
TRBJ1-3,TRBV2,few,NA,TGTGCCAGCACTATCGATACTCCTAGCTCTGGAAACACCATATATTTT,CASTIDTPSSGNTIYF
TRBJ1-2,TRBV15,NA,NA,TGTGCCACCAGCAGAGGAGAGGCAGAAACTCCAAACTATGGCTACACCTTC,CATSRGEAETPNYGYTF
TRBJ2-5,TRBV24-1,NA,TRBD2,TGTGCCACCAGTGACACGGGACTAGCGGTCCAAGAGACCCAGTACTTC,CATSDTGLAVQETQYF
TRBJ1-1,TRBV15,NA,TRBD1,TGTGCCACCAGCCCCTCGAGGGGGCTTATGAACACTGAAGCTTTCTTT,CATSPSRGLMNTEAFF
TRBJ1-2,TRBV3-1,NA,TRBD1,TGTGCCAGCAGCCCCGGGACAGGGCTCTATGGCTACACCTTC,CASSPGTGLYGYTF
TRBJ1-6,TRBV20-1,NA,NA,TGCAGTGCTAGATCAAGGGCAGGGACCGCGGGGGCACCCCTCCACTTT,CSARSRAGTAGAPLHF
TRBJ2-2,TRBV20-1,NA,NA,TGCAGTGCTAGAGTGGGGGGGGCTGGAACCGGGGAGCTGTTTTTT,CSARVGGAGTGELFF
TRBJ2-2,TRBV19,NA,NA,TGTGCCAGTAGTATGTGGGCTTACACCGGGGAGCTGTTTTTT,CASSMWAYTGELFF
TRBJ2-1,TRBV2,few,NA,TGTGCCAGCAGTGAAGCGGGGGGGCCGTACAATGAGCAGTTCTTC,CASSEAGGPYNEQFF
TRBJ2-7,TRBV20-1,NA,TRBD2,TGCAGTGCTAGAGGGAGAAGCGGGGGGGCCTCCTACGAGCAGTACTTC,CSARGRSGGASYEQYF
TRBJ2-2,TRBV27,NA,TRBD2,TGTGCCAGCAGCCTGAGCGGGGGGAAGGGCGGGGAGCTGTTTTTT,CASSLSGGKGGELFF
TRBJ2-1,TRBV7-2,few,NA,TGTGCCAGCAGCCTTACCTACAATGAGCAGTTCTTC,CASSLTYNEQFF
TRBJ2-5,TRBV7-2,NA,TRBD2,TGTGCCAGCAGCTTATGGGCTAGCGGGGTTGGAGAGACCCAGTACTTC,CASSLWASGVGETQYF
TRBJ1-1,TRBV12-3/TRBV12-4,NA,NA,TGTACCAGCAGTATCGACAGACGGGCTGAAGCTTTCTTT,CTSSIDRRAEAFF